These 4 T cell receptor beta chains came from one sample sequenced in a study of OX40 agonist ivuxolimab in advanced cancers. The receptor library was made with the immunoSEQ multiplex PCR assay. Here the immuneACCESS table is served through TCRdb, limited to in-frame sequences with V and J called. Missing clones are a known gap in these copies; in checked studies unresolved V genes cover under half, and the rest lacks a known reason. Present in this sample are 99,000 or so clones, approximately 93% of which were seen just once. The top ten constitute less than 0.2% of the sample. Here the sequenced sample was CD4+ or CD8+ T cells sorted from blood, taken in a trial of the OX40 agonist ivuxolimab. Every receptor here comes from an adult with an advanced solid tumor such as melanoma, head and neck, liver or kidney cancer.

Of note for this clone: A junction boundary mismatches the germline segment, possibly from a read error. The chain carries TRBV23-1 and TRBJ1-1; D call uncertain. TRBV23-1 is an ORF; its function is uncertain. CDR3 size: 13 residues. The CDR3 nucleotides are TGCGCCCGCAGCCACAGCAGGCGTCCTGAAGCTTTCTTT. Translating gives CARSHSRRPEAFF.

The chain carries TRBV2 and TRBJ1-4; the D gene is possibly TRBD1 (6 bases). The CDR3 length is 13 residues. In germline, CDR1 is SNHLY, CDR2 FYNNEI. Trimming left V 1 base short and J 10 bases short, with 10 bases between. This CDR3 is CASSEEGGVKLFF. The CDR3 DNA is TGTGCCAGCAGTGAAGAGGGGGGCGTAAAACTGTTTTTT.

This chain connects TRBV6-1 to TRBJ2-3, with unresolved D. V was cut by 1 base and J by 1 base, with 9 bases left in between. The CDR3 is 15 amino acids. Germline CDR1 MNHNS, CDR2 SASEGT. The CDR3 bases are TGTGCCAGCAGTGAAGAGGCTAGAGGCACAGATACGCAGTATTTT. This gives the protein CASSEEARGTDTQYF.

The genes are TRBV21-1 and TRBJ2-5. TRBV21-1 is a recognized pseudogene. CDR3 size: 13 residues. CDR3 DNA sequence: TGTGCCACCGATGGGACGGATAGAGAGACCCAGTACTTC. It is translated as CATDGTDRETQYF.